These 24 T cell receptor beta chains came from one sample sequenced in a study of T cell responses to AZD1222 COVID-19 vaccine. Produced via immunoSEQ multiplex PCR; TCRdb's table is partial and in-frame only. The sample lists some 150,000 clones, more than 70% occurring once. Sequenced material: peripheral blood, taken on day 0 of AZD1222 vaccination. The receptor source for this set is an adult in good health.

The V call is TRBV5-1, the J call TRBJ2-2, with D possibly matching TRBD2 (6 bases). Trimming stripped 0 bases from V and 6 bases from J, with 15 bases between. CDR1 is SGHRS and CDR2 is YFSETQ in the germline V gene. The CDR3 extends over 16 amino acids. CDR3 coding DNA: TGCGCCAGCAGCTTGGGGGCGGGACTGGAGGCCGGGGAGCTGTTTTTT. This translates into CASSLGAGLEAGELFF.

Written as DNA, the CDR3 is TGTGCCAGCAGCAAAGTCATCGACCAGGGCACAGATACGCAGTATTTT. Amino acid sequence: CASSKVIDQGTDTQYF. The rearrangement joins TRBV21-1 to TRBJ2-3; the DNA was not compared with TRBD1, the D call given in the table. TRBV21-1 is recorded as a pseudogene. The CDR3 has 16 amino acids.

This chain joins TRBV19 and TRBJ1-2; 10 nucleotides line up with TRBD1. V trimming: 6 bases; J trimming: 0 bases; junction bases outside the gene matches: 4. The CDR3 is made up of 15 amino acids. The germline V gene encodes CDR1 LNHDA and CDR2 SQIVND (reference sequence). Here the CDR3 reads CASRRQGASNYGYTF. The CDR3 DNA reads as TGTGCCAGTAGGAGACAGGGGGCGTCTAACTATGGCTACACCTTC.

CDR3 loop: CASSPRRTDPQHF. CDR3 DNA: TGTGCCAGCTCACCAAGAAGGACTGATCCCCAGCATTTT. The gene calls are TRBV18 and TRBJ1-5, with D hard to call. The CDR3 loop spans 13 amino acids. V shed 2 bases and J shed 10 bases, with 12 bases lying between them. The V gene's germline CDR1 is KGHSH and CDR2 LQKENI.

The V call is TRBV3-1 (or the pseudogene TRBV3-2), the J call TRBJ2-5; the D call may be TRBD1 or TRBD2 (5 bases each). The germline CDR1 and CDR2 sequences are LGHDT and YNNKEL (reference sequence). Trimming stripped 1 base from V and 4 bases from J, with 13 bases between. The CDR3 extends over 15 amino acids. CDR3 in amino acids: CASSQVLERGETQYF. In DNA, the CDR3 is TGTGCCAGCAGCCAAGTCTTAGAGAGGGGAGAGACCCAGTACTTC.

The V call is TRBV6-6, the J call TRBJ1-1; D not resolved. V gave up 2 bases and J gave up 4 bases, with 11 bases separating them. The CDR3 is 14 residues long. From germline, CDR1 is MNHNY and CDR2 SVGAGI (reference sequence). The CDR3 coding sequence is TGTGCCAGCAGTTACAGGGCAGCAACCACTGAAGCTTTCTTT. Amino acid sequence: CASSYRAATTEAFF.

This clone appeared once. The genes are TRBV7-9 and TRBJ2-3; D remains ambiguous. Germline values: CDR1 SEHNR, CDR2 FQNEAQ (reference sequence). V was pared by 5 bases and J by 8 bases, with 11 bases between. This CDR3 spans 12 amino acids. The CDR3 sequence: CASSLFPGTQYF. The CDR3 nucleotides read TGTGCCAGCAGCCTATTTCCTGGTACGCAGTATTTT.

The chain recombines TRBV4-3 with TRBJ1-2; no clear D. This CDR3 has 15 residues. Trimming took off 0 bases at V and 0 bases at J, with 8 bases between the two ends. CDR1 LGHNA and CDR2 YSLEER come from the germline V gene. CDR3 protein: CASSQELGANYGYTF. The CDR3, as DNA: TGCGCCAGCAGCCAAGAGTTGGGAGCTAACTATGGCTACACCTTC.

The chain has TRBV4-3 and TRBJ1-2, with 10 nucleotides matching TRBD1. CDR3 length: 15 residues. Germline CDR1 and CDR2: LGHNA and YSLEER. V lost 5 bases, J lost 7 bases, and 10 bases stayed unmatched. CDR3 nucleotide sequence: TGCGCCAGCAGCGCCACCGGGACAGGGGTCCTTGGCTACACCTTC. Its translation is CASSATGTGVLGYTF.

The chain links TRBV7-6 to TRBJ2-2; unclear D gene. CDR3 length: 17 residues. Trimming pared 0 bases from V and 4 bases from J, leaving 15 bases between. Germline lookup yields CDR1 SGHVS and CDR2 FNYEAQ. Here the CDR3 reads CASSLAFWGIGTGELFF. The CDR3, as DNA: TGTGCCAGCAGCTTAGCGTTTTGGGGTATAGGCACCGGGGAGCTGTTTTTT.

The chain is built from TRBV7-9 and TRBJ1-5; TRBD1 agrees at 9 bases. Germline CDR1 reads SEHNR; CDR2 reads FQNEAQ (reference sequence). J gave up 3 bases and V 3 bases, and 3 bases lay outside the gene matches. The CDR3 is made up of 15 amino acids. The CDR3 coding sequence is TGTGCCAGCAGCTTGGGGACAGGGTTCAATCAGCCCCAGCATTTT. As protein: CASSLGTGFNQPQHF.

V and J are TRBV7-6 and TRBJ2-2, with TRBD1 matching 10 bases. J was trimmed by 5 bases and V by 4 bases; bases with no gene match: 10. Germline V CDR1 and CDR2: SGHVS, FNYEAQ. The CDR3 totals 17 residues. This chain's CDR3 is CASSSTRDRGRTGELFF. The CDR3 region has the DNA TGTGCCAGCAGCTCGACACGGGACAGGGGTAGAACCGGGGAGCTGTTTTTT.

This chain joins TRBV19 and TRBJ1-6; TRBD1 aligns across 7 bases. Germline values: CDR1 LNHDA, CDR2 SQIVND (reference sequence). V trimming: 3 bases; J trimming: 7 bases; junction bases outside the gene matches: 3. CDR3 length: 14 amino acids. The CDR3 nucleotides are TGTGCCAGTAGTATGGCGGGACAGAATTCACCCCTCCACTTT. Residues: CASSMAGQNSPLHF.

The chain uses TRBV4-3 and TRBJ1-6; D is perhaps TRBD1 (5 bases). This CDR3 is built from 15 residues. Germline-derived CDR1 and CDR2 are LGHNA and YSLEER. V was cut by 2 bases and J by 6 bases, with 11 bases left in between. The CDR3 sequence is CASSQTLGVNSPLHF. CDR3 bases: TGCGCCAGCAGCCAAACTTTGGGGGTTAATTCACCCCTCCACTTT.

This clone has more than one count but fewer than ten. The chain couples TRBV15 to TRBJ2-7; 9 bases fit TRBD1. CDR1 LNHNV and CDR2 YYDKDF come from the germline V gene (reference sequence). The CDR3 sequence is 15 residues long. V shed 5 bases, J shed 5 bases, and the junction held 10 bases outside the gene matches. CDR3 protein: CATSPTGTGSHEQYF. The CDR3 nucleotides are TGTGCCACCAGCCCAACCGGGACAGGGTCCCACGAGCAGTACTTC.

This chain uses TRBV9 with TRBJ2-2; D possibly corresponds to TRBD1 (5 bases). Germline assignment: CDR1 SGDLS and CDR2 YYNGEE. The CDR3 length is 14 residues. Trimming shortened V by 0 bases and J by 5 bases, and 8 bases separated the two germline ends. The CDR3 spells CASSVGQLTGELFF. The CDR3 nucleotides are TGTGCCAGCAGCGTAGGACAGCTAACCGGGGAGCTGTTTTTT.

The V and J genes are TRBV6-1 and TRBJ2-7; 8 nucleotides agree with TRBD2. With V trimmed by 2 bases and J by 6 bases, 6 bases remained unmatched. This CDR3 comprises 14 residues. CDR1 and CDR2 (germline): MNHNS, SASEGT. CDR3 loop: CASSEITGGAEQYF. The CDR3 region has the DNA TGTGCCAGCAGTGAAATCACGGGAGGGGCCGAGCAGTACTTC.

J is TRBJ2-7 and V is TRBV5-1; D tentatively reads TRBD1 or TRBD2 (5 bases each). Germline loops: CDR1 SGHRS, CDR2 YFSETQ. The length of the CDR3 is 14 residues. The V gene lost 6 bases and the J gene lost 4 bases, with 17 bases spanning the gap. The chain's CDR3 is CASTSGQGNYEQYF. CDR3 nucleotides: TGCGCCAGCACGTCGGGGCAGGGTAATTACGAGCAGTACTTC.

The chain combines TRBV15 with TRBJ2-7; D is unclear. The V gene lost 5 bases and the J gene lost 6 bases, with 20 bases spanning the gap. The length of the CDR3 is 15 residues. CDR1 and CDR2 (germline): LNHNV, YYDKDF (reference sequence). The CDR3 DNA reads TGTGCCACCAGCTCCCCCCAGGCTTCTTTGGGCGAGCAGTACTTC. This encodes CATSSPQASLGEQYF.

The gene calls are TRBV5-4 and TRBJ2-1; 9 nucleotides agree with TRBD2. CDR3 length: 15 amino acids. CDR1 and CDR2 (germline): SGHNT, YYREEE (reference sequence). The ends lost 2 bases at V and 5 bases at J; junction bases unmatched: 5. The CDR3: CASSLWRGGDNEQFF. The CDR3 nucleotides are TGTGCCAGCAGCTTATGGCGGGGGGGGGACAATGAGCAGTTCTTC.

This rearrangement joins TRBV6-5 to TRBJ1-1, with a possible D match to TRBD1 (5 bases). V lost 6 bases, J lost 0 bases, and 11 bases lay in between. CDR3 length equals 14 residues. From germline, CDR1 is MNHEY and CDR2 SVGAGI. This chain's CDR3 is CASSRGYLNTEAFF. For the CDR3, the DNA is TGTGCCAGCAGCCGGGGGTACTTGAACACTGAAGCTTTCTTT.

V and J are TRBV28 and TRBJ1-4; D may be TRBD1 (5 bases). V was trimmed by 5 bases and J by 8 bases, leaving 21 bases between them. The V gene's germline CDR1 is MDHEN and CDR2 SYDVKM. The CDR3 is made up of 16 amino acids. Here the CDR3 DNA reads TGTGCCAGCAGTCTTCGCGACGAGAGGTGGGACGAAAAACTGTTTTTT. Protein sequence: CASSLRDERWDEKLFF.

The V gene is TRBV11-2, the J gene TRBJ2-5, with D hard to call. The CDR3 extends over 14 amino acids. The V and J ends lost 5 bases and 1 base respectively, with 11 bases between them. CDR1 SGHAT and CDR2 FQNNGV come from the germline V gene. Here the CDR3 DNA reads TGTGCCAGCAGCCTTGGACGTCTCCAAGAGACCCAGTACTTC. It is translated as CASSLGRLQETQYF.

This chain joins TRBV10-3 and TRBJ2-1, with no clear D. CDR1 is ENHRY and CDR2 is SYGVKD in the germline V gene. This CDR3 is built from 14 residues. V gave up 5 bases and J gave up 2 bases, with 10 bases separating them. The DNA of the CDR3 is TGTGCCATCAGTCCCGGGCAAGCCTACAATGAGCAGTTCTTC. Protein sequence: CAISPGQAYNEQFF.